The source of this T cell receptor beta chain is a study of T cells in Graves' hyperthyroidism and ophthalmopathy. RNA transcripts were the template for amplifying TCR beta CDR3 regions. First-round RT-PCR of the TCR CDR3 relied on the HTBI primer set. Via MiXCR, TCRdb re-called the multiplex PCR reads, giving one row per CDR3 protein. The data show fewer than 500,000 distinct CDR3 sequences, around 15% seen once. The study excluded patients with uncontrolled infection, other autoimmune disease, pregnancy or lactation. This clonotype was found many times. Per the germline V gene, CDR1 is GTSNPN and CDR2 is SVGIG (reference sequence). V was pared by 3 bases and J by 3 bases, with 7 bases of the junction left unmatched. The CDR3 loop spans 14 amino acids.

This chain uses TRBV30 with TRBJ2-7; 8 bases align to TRBD1. The receptor's source is a woman between 25 and 40 years old with Graves' ophthalmopathy. Sequencing used blood. The CDR3, as DNA: TGTGCCTGGAGACCCTCAGGACAGGGCTACGAGCAGTACTTC. Translating gives CAWRPSGQGYEQYF. Complete variable domain (other parts from reference TRBV30 and TRBJ2-7): SQTIHQWPATLVQPVGSPLSLECTVEGTSNPNLYWYRQAAGRGLQLLFYSVGIGQISSEVPQNLSASRPQDRQFILSSKKLLLSDSGFYLCAWRPSGQGYEQYFGPGTRLTVT.